The entry below describes one TCR beta chain. Which antigen it targets is not known. No quality values exist for individual bases; no much larger clone is one base distant. The sample belongs to a study of post-analysis software for immune sequencing data (dated by TCRdb to the mid-2010s). Regarding the research as a whole: Relapsing-remitting, secondary progressive and progressive-relapsing multiple sclerosis were recorded as disease courses, and subtype annotation was lacking for some patients. A subset of samples was prepared in parallel using single-end sample barcoding, then pooled and co-amplified after Illumina adapter ligation. The multiple sclerosis patient repertoires were compared with more than 9 previously published healthy control repertoires from donors aged roughly 6 to 27 years. Overall study outcomes, separate from this receptor: Normalized Chao1 diversity was significantly lower in multiple sclerosis patients than controls, suggesting substantial peripheral T-cell clonal expansion. The control group was slightly older than the multiple sclerosis patient group. Strong co-clustering of samples prepared in the same batch was shown by direct clustering with F measure, prompting a batch-effect correction. Roughly 5 TRBV segments, including TRBV5-6, TRBV5-1 and TRBV20-1, were significantly more frequent in patients than controls.

The CDR3 starts with the cysteine, ends with the phenylalanine, and has 16 residues. The CDR3 DNA has 48 bases and is translated from base 1. Per the germline V gene, SGHDT is the CDR1 and YYEEEE is the CDR2. V is reduced by 6 bases and J by 0 bases, leaving a spacing of 17 bases between them. The library was generated by PCR. Data came from an Illumina HiSeq 2500. To reduce PCR and sequencing biases, unique molecular identifiers were built into the TCR beta cDNA libraries. Per 1 to 10 million input T cells, some 500,000 cDNA molecules were obtained, such that each molecule approximated one T cell. The patient libraries were prepared and sequenced using the same protocol as the earlier healthy control dataset. Within a given batch, samples were prepared together, multiplexed and sequenced on the same HiSeq lane. The authors' analysis ran thus. Raw barcoded reads were processed with MIGEC, discarding single-read molecular identifier groups before consensus assembly and CDR3 extraction. Clonotype tables were post-analysed with VDJtools, and diversity was normalized by down-sampling all datasets to the smallest sample size. In repertoire overlap clustering, CDR3 amino acid sequences, but not nucleotide sequences, were matched to correct batch-related cross-sample contamination. TCRdb took the public reads, trimmed them with fastp at Q25, ran MiXCR for clone calling and kept in-frame beta chains. Every entry covers one CDR3 protein and lists the most common genes and DNA from its rows. TCRdb, not the authors, supplied the V and J calls. The sample data list 740,000 or so distinct CDR3 sequences, and under 70% of these were observed just once. The biggest ten clones account for approximately 4.2% of the sample.

To demonstrate the VDJtools post-analysis software, the study profiled TCR beta repertoires from the peripheral blood of some 13 young patients with multiple sclerosis. The patients with multiple sclerosis were children and adolescents between about 6 and 17 years of age. The receptor comes from a girl aged 5-17 years with multiple sclerosis. The receptor chain draws on TRBV5-6 and TRBJ2-3; TRBD1 could be the D gene, as 6 bases match. The sequencing sample was made of blood. The CDR3 sequence is CASNLPGTPSTDTQYF. The DNA sequence follows: TGTGCCAGCAACTTACCCGGGACACCTAGCACAGATACGCAGTATTTT.